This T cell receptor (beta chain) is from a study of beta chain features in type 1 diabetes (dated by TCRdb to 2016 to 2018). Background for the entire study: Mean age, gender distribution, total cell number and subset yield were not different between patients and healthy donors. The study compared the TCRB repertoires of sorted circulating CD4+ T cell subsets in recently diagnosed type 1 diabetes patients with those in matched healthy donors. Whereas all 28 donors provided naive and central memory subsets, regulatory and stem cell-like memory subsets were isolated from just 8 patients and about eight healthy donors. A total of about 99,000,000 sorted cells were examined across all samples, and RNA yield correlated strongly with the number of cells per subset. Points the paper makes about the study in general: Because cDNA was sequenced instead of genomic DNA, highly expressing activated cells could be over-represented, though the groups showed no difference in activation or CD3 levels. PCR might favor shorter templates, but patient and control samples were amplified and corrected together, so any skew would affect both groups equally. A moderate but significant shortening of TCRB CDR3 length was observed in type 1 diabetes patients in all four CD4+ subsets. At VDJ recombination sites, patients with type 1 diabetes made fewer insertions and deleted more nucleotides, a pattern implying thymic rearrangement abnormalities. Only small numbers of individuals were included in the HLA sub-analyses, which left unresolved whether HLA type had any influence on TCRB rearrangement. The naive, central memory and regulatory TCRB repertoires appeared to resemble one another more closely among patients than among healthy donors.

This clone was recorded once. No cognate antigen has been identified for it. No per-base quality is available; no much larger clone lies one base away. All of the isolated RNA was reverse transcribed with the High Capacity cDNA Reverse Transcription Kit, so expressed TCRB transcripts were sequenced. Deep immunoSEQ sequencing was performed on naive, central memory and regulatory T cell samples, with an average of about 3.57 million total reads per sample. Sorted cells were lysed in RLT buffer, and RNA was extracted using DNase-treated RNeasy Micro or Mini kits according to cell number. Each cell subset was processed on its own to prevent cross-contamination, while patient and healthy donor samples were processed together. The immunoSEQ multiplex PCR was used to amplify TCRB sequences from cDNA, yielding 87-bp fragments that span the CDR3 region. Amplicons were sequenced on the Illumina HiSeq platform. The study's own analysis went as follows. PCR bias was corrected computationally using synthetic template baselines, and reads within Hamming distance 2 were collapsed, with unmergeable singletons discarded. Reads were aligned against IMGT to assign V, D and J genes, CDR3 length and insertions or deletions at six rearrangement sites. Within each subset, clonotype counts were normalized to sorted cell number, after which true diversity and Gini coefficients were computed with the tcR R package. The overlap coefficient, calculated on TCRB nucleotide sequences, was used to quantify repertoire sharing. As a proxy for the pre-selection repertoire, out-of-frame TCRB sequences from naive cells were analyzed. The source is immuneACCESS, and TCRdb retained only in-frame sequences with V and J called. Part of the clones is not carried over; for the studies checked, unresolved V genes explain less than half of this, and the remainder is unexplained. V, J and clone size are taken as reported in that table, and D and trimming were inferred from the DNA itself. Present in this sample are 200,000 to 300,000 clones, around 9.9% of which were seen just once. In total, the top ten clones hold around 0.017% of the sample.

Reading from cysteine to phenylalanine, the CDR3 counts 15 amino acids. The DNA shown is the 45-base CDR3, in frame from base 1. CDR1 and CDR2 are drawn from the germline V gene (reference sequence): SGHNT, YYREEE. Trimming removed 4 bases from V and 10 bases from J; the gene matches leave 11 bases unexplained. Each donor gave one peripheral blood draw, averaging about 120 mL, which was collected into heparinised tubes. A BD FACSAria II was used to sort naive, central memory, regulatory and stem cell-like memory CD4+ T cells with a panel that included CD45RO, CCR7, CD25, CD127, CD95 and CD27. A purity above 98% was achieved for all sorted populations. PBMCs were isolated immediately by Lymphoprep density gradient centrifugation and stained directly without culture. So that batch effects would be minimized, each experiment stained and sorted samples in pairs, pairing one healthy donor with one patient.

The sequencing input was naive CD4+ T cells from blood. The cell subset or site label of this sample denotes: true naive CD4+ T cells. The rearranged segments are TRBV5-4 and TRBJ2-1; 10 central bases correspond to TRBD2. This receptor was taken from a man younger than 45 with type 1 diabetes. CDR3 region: CASSPTSGAVWEQFF. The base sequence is TGTGCCAGCAGCCCTACTAGCGGGGCGGTATGGGAGCAGTTCTTC.